The sequence of this TCR beta chain was determined in a study of T-cell reconstitution after alpha-beta-depleted transplantation in children. A TCRbeta library incorporating unique molecular identifiers was prepared. One entry per CDR3 protein, called by TCRdb with MiXCR from the PCR reads. The sample lists 150,000 to 250,000 distinct CDR3 sequences, roughly 14% seen once, with over 10% in the top ten. This clonotype was found many times. The clonotype comes from a human donor who donated a stem cell graft to a child with acute lymphoblastic leukemia. Sequencing used PBMCs from the stem cell graft donor, obtained from the stem cell graft.

The CDR3 DNA reads TGCGCCAGTGAGGGGACGGATAACACCGGGGAGCTGTTTTTT. Protein: CASEGTDNTGELFF. The V gene is TRBV10-2, the J gene TRBJ2-2; D could derive from TRBD1 or TRBD2 (5 bases each). V lost 9 bases, J lost 2 bases, and 13 bases lay in between. This CDR3 region has 14 residues. Looked up from germline, CDR1 is WSHSY and CDR2 is SAAADI.